This T cell receptor (beta chain) derives from a study of T cell changes during pregnancy in multiple sclerosis. Germline V gene sequence: CDR1 MRHNA, CDR2 SNTAGT. The CDR3 is made up of 15 amino acids. The V segment lost 2 bases and the J segment 6 bases; nucleotides outside the gene matches: 6. Measured with immunoSEQ multiplex PCR; TCRdb has only the in-frame clones, and not every one. Among 50,000 to 65,000 clones listed, 85% to 95% were seen once. The origin of this receptor is a female donor with multiple sclerosis, enrolled in a pregnancy study. The chain recombines TRBV6-4 with TRBJ2-3; 9 nucleotides align to TRBD1. The specimen was CD8+ T cells from peripheral blood mononuclear cells, collected in the second trimester of pregnancy. The CDR3 DNA follows: TGTGCCAGCAGTGACGGTACAGGGGGCGTCGATACGCAGTATTTT. It translates to CASSDGTGGVDTQYF.